The 14 T cell receptor beta chains reported below all come from one sample, sequenced in a study of shared clonotypes between healthy human individuals. TCRdb's table, derived via immunoSEQ multiplex PCR, lists solely in-frame clones and lacks some. The table records some 2,000,000 clones, almost 96% of them present only once. Material for sequencing was naive CD4+ T cells sorted from blood. Subset indicated: CD45RA+ positively selected. These receptors originate from a man aged 18-30 years in good health.

CDR3 DNA: TGTGCCACCGCACTCGGCCAAGAGACCCAGTACTTC. Amino acid sequence: CATALGQETQYF. The chain couples TRBV28 to TRBJ2-5; D gene ambiguous. Trimming removed 10 bases at V and 1 base at J, with 10 bases between. Germline V gene sequence: CDR1 MDHEN, CDR2 SYDVKM. The CDR3 has 12 residues.

This clone was observed once. Different DNA sequences within this sample yield the same CDR3. J is TRBJ1-5 and V is TRBV5-1, with 7 bases fitting TRBD1. Trimming cost V 0 bases and J 6 bases; bases outside gene matches: 6. This CDR3 spans 15 amino acids. Looked up from germline, CDR1 is SGHRS and CDR2 is YFSETQ. In DNA form, the CDR3 reads TGCGCCAGCAGCTTGGCGTCAGGGGGGGGTCAGCCCCAGCATTTT. It is translated as CASSLASGGGQPQHF. Based on the CDR3 plus reference TRBV5-1 and TRBJ1-5, the full variable domain is KAGVTQTPRYLIKTRGQQVTLSCSPISGHRSVSWYQQTPGQGLQFLFEYFSETQRNKGNFPGRFSGRQFSNSRSEMNVSTLELGDSALYLCASSLASGGGQPQHFGDGTRLSIL.

This clone was picked up one time. V and J are TRBV7-6 and TRBJ2-5; tentative D call: TRBD2 (6 bases). The CDR3 sequence is 15 residues long. Deletions cut 2 bases from V and 1 base from J, with 11 bases between. The germline V gene has CDR1 SGHVS and CDR2 FNYEAQ. CDR3 nucleotide sequence: TGTGCCAGCAGCTTAATGGGCGGGACCCAAGAGACCCAGTACTTC. Its protein is CASSLMGGTQETQYF.

The gene calls are TRBV30 and TRBJ1-3; tentative D call: TRBD1 (6 bases). The V end was cut by 0 bases, the J end by 2 bases, with 17 bases between. There are 17 residues in the CDR3. The germline V gene encodes CDR1 GTSNPN and CDR2 SVGIG (reference sequence). The CDR3 reads CAWSVSPRGGTGNTIYF. The CDR3 DNA sequence: TGTGCCTGGAGTGTAAGCCCCAGGGGAGGGACTGGAAACACCATATATTTT.

This rearrangement joins TRBV6-5 to TRBJ1-5; D gene unclear. Germline V gene sequence: CDR1 MNHEY, CDR2 SVGAGI. V was trimmed by 7 bases and J by 3 bases, leaving 7 bases between them. This CDR3 contains 12 residues. CDR3 residues: CASNRLNQPQHF. CDR3 sequence (DNA): TGTGCCAGCAACAGACTCAATCAGCCCCAGCATTTT.

This chain connects TRBV10-2 to TRBJ2-7; TRBD1 agrees at 9 bases. Germline V lookup: CDR1 WSHSY, CDR2 SAAADI. Trimming at V came to 7 bases and at J to 5 bases, leaving 9 bases not matched to a gene. The CDR3 is 14 residues long. In DNA, the CDR3 is TGCGCCAGCATCCTGGGACAGGGAAAGAACGAGCAGTACTTC. Its protein product is CASILGQGKNEQYF.

Details on this clone: This sample also contains other DNA sequences that code for the same CDR3. CDR3 sequence: CASSLGRGSYEQYF. The CDR3 DNA sequence: TGTGCCAGCAGCTTAGGGCGGGGCTCCTACGAGCAGTACTTC. The chain combines TRBV7-2 with TRBJ2-7, with D perhaps matching TRBD2 (6 bases). The V end was cut by 1 base, the J end by 0 bases, with 7 bases between. Germline V gene lookup returns CDR1 SGHTA and CDR2 FQGNSA. The CDR3 runs 14 residues.

The gene calls are TRBV5-6 and TRBJ2-7; 7 positions match TRBD1. Germline loops: CDR1 SGHDT, CDR2 YYEEEE. There are 15 residues in the CDR3. V shed 2 bases, J shed 2 bases, and the junction held 7 bases outside the gene matches. The CDR3 nucleotides read TGTGCCAGCAGCTTACGTTGGGACAGCCCCTACGAGCAGTACTTC. Protein sequence: CASSLRWDSPYEQYF. Looking up the rest from reference TRBV5-6 and TRBJ2-7 gives the full variable domain: DAGVTQSPTHLIKTRGQQVTLRCSPKSGHDTVSWYQQALGQGPQFIFQYYEEEERQRGNFPDRFSGHQFPNYSSELNVNALLLGDSALYLCASSLRWDSPYEQYFGPGTRLTVT.

CDR3 sequence reads: CASSPPGAGGNTGELFF. CDR3 coding DNA: TGTGCCAGCAGCCCCCCGGGCGCGGGAGGGAACACCGGGGAGCTGTTTTTT. This chain links TRBV11-2 with TRBJ2-2; the match to TRBD2 covers 8 bases. The CDR3 length is 17 residues. The germline V gene has CDR1 SGHAT and CDR2 FQNNGV. Losses at the gene ends were 5 bases for V and 1 base for J; bases not matched to a gene: 9.

The genes are TRBV30 and TRBJ1-1; 8 nucleotides align to TRBD1. CDR1 GTSNPN and CDR2 SVGIG come from the germline V gene (reference sequence). CDR3 length equals 12 residues. The ends lost 1 base at V and 10 bases at J; junction bases unmatched: 5. CDR3 protein: CAWSGQGMRAFF. The CDR3 DNA reads as TGTGCCTGGAGTGGACAGGGGATGCGAGCTTTCTTT.

The chain links TRBV6-1 to TRBJ2-7; no reliable D call. V was pared by 7 bases and J by 0 bases, with 7 bases between. The V gene's germline CDR1 is MNHNS and CDR2 SASEGT. CDR3 length equals 12 residues. CDR3 region: CASTYSSYEQYF. In DNA form, the CDR3 reads TGTGCCAGCACTTATAGCTCCTACGAGCAGTACTTC.

The V gene is TRBV7-8, the J gene TRBJ1-6; 9 bases fit TRBD1. V gave up 1 base and J gave up 16 bases; unmatched junction bases: 8. The CDR3 has 14 amino acids. The germline V gene has CDR1 SGHVS and CDR2 FQNEAQ. CDR3: CASSLGGQGNSLHF. Here the CDR3 DNA reads TGTGCCAGCAGCTTAGGGGGACAGGGAAACTCTCTCCACTTT.

Only one count was recorded for this clone. J is TRBJ2-5 and V is TRBV10-3; 8 bases align to TRBD1. The CDR3 totals 17 residues. Germline loops: CDR1 ENHRY, CDR2 SYGVKD. V shed 2 bases, J shed 5 bases, and the junction held 13 bases outside the gene matches. The CDR3 loop is CAISEPTKMTGAETQYF. The CDR3 DNA reads as TGTGCCATCAGTGAGCCCACAAAAATGACAGGGGCGGAGACCCAGTACTTC.

V gene TRBV6-1 combines with J gene TRBJ2-3; weak D call: TRBD2 (6 bases). This CDR3 spans 15 amino acids. Trimming removed 5 bases at V and 0 bases at J, with 12 bases between. Germline CDR1 reads MNHNS; CDR2 reads SASEGT. CDR3 sequence reads: CASSSTSRSTDTQYF. The CDR3 bases are TGTGCCAGCAGTTCTACTAGCCGGAGCACAGATACGCAGTATTTT.